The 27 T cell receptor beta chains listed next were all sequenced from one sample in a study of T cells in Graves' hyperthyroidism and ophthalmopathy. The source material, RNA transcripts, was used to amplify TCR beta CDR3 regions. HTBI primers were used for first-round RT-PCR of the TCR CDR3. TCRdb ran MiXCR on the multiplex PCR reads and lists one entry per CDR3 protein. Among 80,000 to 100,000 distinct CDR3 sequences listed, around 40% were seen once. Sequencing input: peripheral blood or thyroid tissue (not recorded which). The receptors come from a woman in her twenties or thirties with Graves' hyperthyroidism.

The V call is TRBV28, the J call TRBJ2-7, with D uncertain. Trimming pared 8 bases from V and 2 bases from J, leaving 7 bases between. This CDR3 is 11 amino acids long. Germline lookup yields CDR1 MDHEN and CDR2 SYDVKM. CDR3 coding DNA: TGTGCCAGCGGCCTCGCCTACGAGCAGTACTTC. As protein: CASGLAYEQYF.

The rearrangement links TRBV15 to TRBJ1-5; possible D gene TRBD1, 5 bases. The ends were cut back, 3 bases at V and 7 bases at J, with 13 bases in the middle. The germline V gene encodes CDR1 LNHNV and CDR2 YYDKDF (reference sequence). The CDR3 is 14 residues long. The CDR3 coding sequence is TGTGCCACCAGCAGCCCGTTGGGGGGGCAGCCCCAGCATTTT. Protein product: CATSSPLGGQPQHF.

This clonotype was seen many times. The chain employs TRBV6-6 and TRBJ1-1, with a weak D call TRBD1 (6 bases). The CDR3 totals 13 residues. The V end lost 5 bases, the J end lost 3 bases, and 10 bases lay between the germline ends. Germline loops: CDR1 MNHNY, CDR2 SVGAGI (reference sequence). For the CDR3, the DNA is TGTGCCAGCAGTCCCCGGACAGACACTGAAGCTTTCTTT. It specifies CASSPRTDTEAFF.

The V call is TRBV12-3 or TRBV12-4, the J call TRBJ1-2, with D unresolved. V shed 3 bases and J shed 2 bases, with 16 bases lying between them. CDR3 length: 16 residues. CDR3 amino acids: CASSFSPHTENYGYTF. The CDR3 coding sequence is TGTGCCAGCAGTTTCTCCCCCCACACAGAAAACTATGGCTACACCTTC.

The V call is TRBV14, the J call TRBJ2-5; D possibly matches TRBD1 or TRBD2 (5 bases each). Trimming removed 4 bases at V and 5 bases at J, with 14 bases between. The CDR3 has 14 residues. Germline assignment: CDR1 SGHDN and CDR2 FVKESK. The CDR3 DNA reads TGTGCCAGCAGCCGGGGCCCTAGCCTCGAGACCCAGTACTTC. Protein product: CASSRGPSLETQYF.

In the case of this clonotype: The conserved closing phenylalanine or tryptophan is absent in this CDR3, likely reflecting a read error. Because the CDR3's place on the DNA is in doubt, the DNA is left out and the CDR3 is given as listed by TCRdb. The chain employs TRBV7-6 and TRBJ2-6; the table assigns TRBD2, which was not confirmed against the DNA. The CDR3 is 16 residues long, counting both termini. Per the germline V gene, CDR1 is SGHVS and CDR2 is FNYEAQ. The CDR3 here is CASSPGIRAGANVLVS.

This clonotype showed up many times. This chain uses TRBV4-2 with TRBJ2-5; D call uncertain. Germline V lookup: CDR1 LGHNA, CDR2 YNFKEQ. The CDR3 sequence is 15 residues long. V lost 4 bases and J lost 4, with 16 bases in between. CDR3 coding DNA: TGTGCCAGCAGCCGGGTGGGAACCTTTTTAGAGACCCAGTACTTC. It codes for CASSRVGTFLETQYF.

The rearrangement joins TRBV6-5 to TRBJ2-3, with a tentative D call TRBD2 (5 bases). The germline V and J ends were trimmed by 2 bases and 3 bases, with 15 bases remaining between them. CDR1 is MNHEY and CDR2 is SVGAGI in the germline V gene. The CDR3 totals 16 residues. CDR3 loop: CASSYGGRRPTDTQYF. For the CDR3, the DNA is TGTGCCAGCAGTTACGGAGGTCGCAGGCCTACAGATACGCAGTATTTT.

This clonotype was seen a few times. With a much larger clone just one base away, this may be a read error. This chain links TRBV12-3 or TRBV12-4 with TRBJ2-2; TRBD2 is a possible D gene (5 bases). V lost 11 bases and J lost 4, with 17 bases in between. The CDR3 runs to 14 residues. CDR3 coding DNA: TGTGCCGGTCGCCGGGGTTCCATCACCGGGGAGCTGTTTTTT. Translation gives CAGRRGSITGELFF.

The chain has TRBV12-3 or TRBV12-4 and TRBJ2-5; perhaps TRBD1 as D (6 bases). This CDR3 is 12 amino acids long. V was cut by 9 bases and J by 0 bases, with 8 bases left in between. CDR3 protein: CAREGDQETQYF. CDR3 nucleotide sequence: TGTGCCAGAGAGGGGGACCAAGAGACCCAGTACTTC.

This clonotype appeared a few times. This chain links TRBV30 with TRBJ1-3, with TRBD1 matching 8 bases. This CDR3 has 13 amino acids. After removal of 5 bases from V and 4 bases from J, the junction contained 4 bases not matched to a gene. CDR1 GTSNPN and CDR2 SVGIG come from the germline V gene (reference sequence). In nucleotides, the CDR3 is TGTGCCTGGGCGACAGGGGTAGGAAACACCATATATTTT. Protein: CAWATGVGNTIYF.

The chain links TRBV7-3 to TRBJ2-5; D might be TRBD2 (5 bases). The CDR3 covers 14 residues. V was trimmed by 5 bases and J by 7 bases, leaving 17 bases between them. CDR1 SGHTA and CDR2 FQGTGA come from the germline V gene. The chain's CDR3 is CASSLDPGYGTQYF. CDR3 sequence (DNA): TGTGCCAGCAGCCTCGACCCGGGGTACGGGACCCAGTACTTC.

CDR3 protein: CASSSGTGASGGYTF. The CDR3, as DNA: TGTGCCAGCAGCTCCGGGACAGGGGCCTCTGGAGGCTACACCTTC. The rearrangement links TRBV7-9 to TRBJ1-2, with 10 bases matching TRBD1. J gave up 8 bases and V 4 bases, and 10 bases lay outside the gene matches. Per germline, CDR1 SEHNR and CDR2 FQNEAQ (reference sequence). This CDR3 contains 15 residues.

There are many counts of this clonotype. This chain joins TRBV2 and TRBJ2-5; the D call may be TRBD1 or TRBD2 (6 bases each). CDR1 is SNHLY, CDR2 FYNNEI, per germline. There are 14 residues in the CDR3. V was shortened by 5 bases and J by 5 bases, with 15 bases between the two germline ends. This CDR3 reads CASSPRGGWETQYF. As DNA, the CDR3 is TGTGCCAGCAGTCCCAGGGGAGGCTGGGAGACCCAGTACTTC.

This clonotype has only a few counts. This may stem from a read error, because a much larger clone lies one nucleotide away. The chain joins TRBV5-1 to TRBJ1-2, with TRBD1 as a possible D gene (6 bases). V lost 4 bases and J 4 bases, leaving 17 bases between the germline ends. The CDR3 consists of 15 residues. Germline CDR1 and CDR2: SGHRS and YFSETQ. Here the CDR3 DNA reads TGCGCCAGCAGCCAGAAACAGGGCCGGCTCTATGGCTACACCTTC. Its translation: CASSQKQGRLYGYTF.

CDR3 protein: CASGSTSGGQETQYF. The CDR3 DNA is TGTGCCAGCGGGTCGACTAGCGGGGGCCAAGAGACCCAGTACTTC. V is TRBV2 and J is TRBJ2-5, with 12 positions matching TRBD2. From germline, CDR1 is SNHLY and CDR2 FYNNEI. This CDR3 spans 15 amino acids. J lost 1 base, V lost 8 bases, and 5 bases had no gene match. Complete variable domain (other parts from reference TRBV2 and TRBJ2-5): EPEVTQTPSHQVTQMGQEVILRCVPISNHLYFYWYRQILGQKVEFLVSFYNNEISEKSEIFDDQFSVERPDGSNFTLKIRSTKLEDSAMYFCASGSTSGGQETQYFGPGTRLLVL.

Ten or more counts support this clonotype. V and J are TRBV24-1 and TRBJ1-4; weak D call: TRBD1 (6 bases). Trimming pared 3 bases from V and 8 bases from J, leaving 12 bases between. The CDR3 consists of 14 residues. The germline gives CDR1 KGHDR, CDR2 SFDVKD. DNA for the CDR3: TGTGCCACCAGTGATCCCAGACAGGACGAAAAACTGTTTTTT. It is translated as CATSDPRQDEKLFF.

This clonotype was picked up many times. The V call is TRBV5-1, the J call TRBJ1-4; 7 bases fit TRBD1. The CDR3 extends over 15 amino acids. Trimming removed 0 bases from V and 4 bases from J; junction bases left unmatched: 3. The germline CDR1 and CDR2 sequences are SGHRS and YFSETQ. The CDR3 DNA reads TGCGCCAGCAGCTTGGAGGGGGCTGATAATGAAAAACTGTTTTTT. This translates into CASSLEGADNEKLFF.

CDR3 bases: TGTGCCAGCAGCAGATCTGGGTACACAACACCCCTCCACTTT. This translates into CASSRSGYTTPLHF. The rearrangement links TRBV21-1 to TRBJ1-6. TRBV21-1 is a recognized pseudogene. The CDR3 is made up of 14 amino acids.

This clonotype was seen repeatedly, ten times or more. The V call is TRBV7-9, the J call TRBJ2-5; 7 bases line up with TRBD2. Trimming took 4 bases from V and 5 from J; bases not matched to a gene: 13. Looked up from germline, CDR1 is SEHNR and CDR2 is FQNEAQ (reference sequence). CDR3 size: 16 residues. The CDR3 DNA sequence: TGTGCCAGCAGCTCTCTTTGGGGGGGAGGAACTGAGACCCAGTACTTC. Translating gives CASSSLWGGGTETQYF.

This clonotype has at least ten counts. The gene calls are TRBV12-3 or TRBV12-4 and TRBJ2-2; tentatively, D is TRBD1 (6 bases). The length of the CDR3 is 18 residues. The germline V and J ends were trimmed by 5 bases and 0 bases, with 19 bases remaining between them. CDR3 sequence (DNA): TGTGCCAGCAGTCGGACAGATCTAGGCTGGTCGAACACCGGGGAGCTGTTTTTT. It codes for CASSRTDLGWSNTGELFF.

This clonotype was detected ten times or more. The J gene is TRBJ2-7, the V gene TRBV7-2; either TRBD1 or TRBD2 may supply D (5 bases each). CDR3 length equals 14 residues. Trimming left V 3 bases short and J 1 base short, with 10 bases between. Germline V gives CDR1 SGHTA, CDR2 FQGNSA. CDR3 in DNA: TGTGCCAGCAGCTTTGGGGGAAATTCCTACGAGCAGTACTTC. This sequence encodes CASSFGGNSYEQYF.

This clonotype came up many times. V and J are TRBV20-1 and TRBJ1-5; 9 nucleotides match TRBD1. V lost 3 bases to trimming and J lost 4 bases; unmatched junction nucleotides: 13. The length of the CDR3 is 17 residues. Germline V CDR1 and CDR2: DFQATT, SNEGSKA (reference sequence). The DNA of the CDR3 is TGCAGTGCTAGGGGGGGACAGGGCGGAAGCGAGAATCAGCCCCAGCATTTT. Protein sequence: CSARGGQGGSENQPQHF.

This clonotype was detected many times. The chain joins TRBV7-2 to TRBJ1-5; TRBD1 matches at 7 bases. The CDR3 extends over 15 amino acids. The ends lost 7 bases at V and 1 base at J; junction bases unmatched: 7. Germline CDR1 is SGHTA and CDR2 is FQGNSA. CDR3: CASTLTGRSNQPQHF. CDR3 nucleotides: TGTGCCAGCACCCTGACAGGGAGAAGCAATCAGCCCCAGCATTTT.

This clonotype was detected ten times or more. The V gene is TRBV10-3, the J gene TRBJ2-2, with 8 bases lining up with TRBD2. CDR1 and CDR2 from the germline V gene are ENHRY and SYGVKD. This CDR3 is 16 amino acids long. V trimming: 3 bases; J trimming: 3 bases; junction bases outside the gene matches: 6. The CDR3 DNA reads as TGTGCCATCAGTGATGGGTCTAGCGGGTACACCGGGGAGCTGTTTTTT. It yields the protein CAISDGSSGYTGELFF.

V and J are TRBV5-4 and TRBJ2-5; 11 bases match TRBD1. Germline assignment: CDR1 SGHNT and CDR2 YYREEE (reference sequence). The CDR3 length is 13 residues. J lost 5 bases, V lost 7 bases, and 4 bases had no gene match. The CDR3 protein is CASGQGAGETQYF. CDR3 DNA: TGTGCCAGCGGACAGGGGGCGGGCGAGACCCAGTACTTC.

The CDR3 DNA reads TGTGCCAGCGTGCAGGGAGTATCTCAGCCCCAGCATTTT. It yields the protein CASVQGVSQPQHF. The chain recombines TRBV2 with TRBJ1-5; TRBD1 is a possible D gene (5 bases). Trimming took 8 bases from V and 6 from J, leaving 14 bases between them. The length of the CDR3 is 13 residues. Germline assignment: CDR1 SNHLY and CDR2 FYNNEI.